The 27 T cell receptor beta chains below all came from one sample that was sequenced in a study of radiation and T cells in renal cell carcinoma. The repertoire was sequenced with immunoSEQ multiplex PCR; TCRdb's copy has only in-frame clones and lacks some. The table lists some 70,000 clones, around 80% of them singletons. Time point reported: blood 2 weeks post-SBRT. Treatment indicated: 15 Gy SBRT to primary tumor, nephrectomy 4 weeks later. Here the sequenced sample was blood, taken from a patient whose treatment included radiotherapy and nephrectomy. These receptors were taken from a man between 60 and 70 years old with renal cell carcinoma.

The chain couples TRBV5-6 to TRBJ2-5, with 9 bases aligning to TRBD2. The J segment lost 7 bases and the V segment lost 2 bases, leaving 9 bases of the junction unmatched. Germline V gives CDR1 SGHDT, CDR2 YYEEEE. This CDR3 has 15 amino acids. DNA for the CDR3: TGTGCCAGCAGCTTATGGGCGGGAGGGCCGGGGACCCAGTACTTC. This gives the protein CASSLWAGGPGTQYF.

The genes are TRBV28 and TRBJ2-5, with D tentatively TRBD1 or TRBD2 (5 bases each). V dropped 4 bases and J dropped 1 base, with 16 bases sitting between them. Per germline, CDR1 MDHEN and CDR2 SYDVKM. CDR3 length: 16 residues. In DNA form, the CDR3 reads TGTGCCAGCAGTTCTCGACTACAGGAAATCCAAGAGACCCAGTACTTC. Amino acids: CASSSRLQEIQETQYF.

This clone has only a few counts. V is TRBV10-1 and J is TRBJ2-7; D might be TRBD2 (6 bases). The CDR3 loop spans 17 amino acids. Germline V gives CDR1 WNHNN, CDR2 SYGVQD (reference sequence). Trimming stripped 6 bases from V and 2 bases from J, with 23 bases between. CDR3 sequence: CASSSRGTGGETYEQYF. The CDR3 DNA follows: TGCGCCAGCAGCTCCCGGGGGACTGGGGGTGAGACCTACGAGCAGTACTTC.

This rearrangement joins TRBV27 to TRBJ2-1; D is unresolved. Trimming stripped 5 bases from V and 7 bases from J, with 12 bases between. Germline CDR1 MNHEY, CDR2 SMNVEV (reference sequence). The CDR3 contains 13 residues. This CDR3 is CASSPTIENEQFF. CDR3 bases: TGTGCCAGCAGTCCAACGATTGAGAATGAGCAGTTCTTC.

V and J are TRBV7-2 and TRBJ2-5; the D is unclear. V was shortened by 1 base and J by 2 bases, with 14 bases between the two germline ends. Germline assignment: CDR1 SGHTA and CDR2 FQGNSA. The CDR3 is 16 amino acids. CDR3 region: CASSLVGNALQETQYF. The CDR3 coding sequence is TGTGCCAGCAGCTTAGTTGGCAACGCTCTACAAGAGACCCAGTACTTC.

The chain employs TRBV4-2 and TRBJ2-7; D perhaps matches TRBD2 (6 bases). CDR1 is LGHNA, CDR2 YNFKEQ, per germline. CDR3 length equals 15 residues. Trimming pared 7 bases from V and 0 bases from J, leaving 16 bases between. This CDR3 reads CASKPTTDYSYEQYF. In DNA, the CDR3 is TGTGCCAGCAAACCAACGACGGACTACTCCTACGAGCAGTACTTC.

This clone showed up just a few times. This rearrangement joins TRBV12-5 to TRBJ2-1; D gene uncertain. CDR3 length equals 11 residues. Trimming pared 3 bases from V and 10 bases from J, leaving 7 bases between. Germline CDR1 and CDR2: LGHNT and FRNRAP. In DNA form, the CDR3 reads TGTGCTAGTGGTTTTGGCAGCGAGCAGTTCTTC. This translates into CASGFGSEQFF. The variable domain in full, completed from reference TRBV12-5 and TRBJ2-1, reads DARVTQTPRHKVTEMGQEVTMRCQPILGHNTVFWYRQTMMQGLELLAYFRNRAPLDDSGMPKDRFSAEMPDATLATLKIQPSEPRDSAVYFCASGFGSEQFFGPGTRLTVL.

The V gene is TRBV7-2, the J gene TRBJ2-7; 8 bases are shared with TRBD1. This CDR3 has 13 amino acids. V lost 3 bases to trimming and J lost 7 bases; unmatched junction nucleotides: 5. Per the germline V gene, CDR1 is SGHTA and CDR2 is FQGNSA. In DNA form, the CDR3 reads TGTGCCAGCAGCTTGGACAGGGCGAGGGAGCAGTACTTC. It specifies CASSLDRAREQYF.

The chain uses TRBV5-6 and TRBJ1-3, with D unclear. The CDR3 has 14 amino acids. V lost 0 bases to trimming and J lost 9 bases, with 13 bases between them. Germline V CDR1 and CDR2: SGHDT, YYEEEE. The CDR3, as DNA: TGTGCCAGCAGCTTGGGAGCGTTTGACCGCACCATATATTTT. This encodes CASSLGAFDRTIYF.

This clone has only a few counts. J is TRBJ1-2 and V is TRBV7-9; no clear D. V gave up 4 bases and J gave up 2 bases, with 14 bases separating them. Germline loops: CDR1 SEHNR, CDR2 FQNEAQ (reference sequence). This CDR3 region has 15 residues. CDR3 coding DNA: TGTGCCAGCAGCTCGGACGACTTGGGAAACTATGGCTACACCTTC. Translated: CASSSDDLGNYGYTF.

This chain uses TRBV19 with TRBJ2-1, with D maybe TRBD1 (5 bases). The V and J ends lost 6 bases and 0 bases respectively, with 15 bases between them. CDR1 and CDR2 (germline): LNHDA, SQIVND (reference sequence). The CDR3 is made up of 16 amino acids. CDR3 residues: CASRGQGYSSYNEQFF. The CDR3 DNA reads TGTGCCAGTAGGGGTCAGGGCTACAGCTCCTACAATGAGCAGTTCTTC.

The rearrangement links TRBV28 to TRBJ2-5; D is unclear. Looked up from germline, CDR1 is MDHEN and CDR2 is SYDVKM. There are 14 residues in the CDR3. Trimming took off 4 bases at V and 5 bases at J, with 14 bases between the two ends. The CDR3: CASSSDRVDETQYF. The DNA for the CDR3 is TGTGCCAGCAGTTCGGATCGGGTTGACGAGACCCAGTACTTC.

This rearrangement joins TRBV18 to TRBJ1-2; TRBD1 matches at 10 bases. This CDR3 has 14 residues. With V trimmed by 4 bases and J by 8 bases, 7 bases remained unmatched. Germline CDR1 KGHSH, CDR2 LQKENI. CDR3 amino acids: CASSLRQGAEGYTF. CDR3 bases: TGTGCCAGCTCACTAAGACAGGGGGCTGAGGGCTACACCTTC. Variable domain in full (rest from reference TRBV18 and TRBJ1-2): NAGVMQNPRHLVRRRGQEARLRCSPMKGHSHVYWYRQLPEEGLKFMVYLQKENIIDESGMPKERFSAEFPKEGPSILRIQQVVRGDSAAYFCASSLRQGAEGYTFGSGTRLTVV.

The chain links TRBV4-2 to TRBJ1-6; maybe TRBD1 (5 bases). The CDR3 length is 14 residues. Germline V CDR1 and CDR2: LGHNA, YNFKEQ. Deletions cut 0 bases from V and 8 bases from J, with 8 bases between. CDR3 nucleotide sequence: TGTGCCAGCAGCCAAGACCTAGGGGATTCACCCCTCCACTTT. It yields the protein CASSQDLGDSPLHF.

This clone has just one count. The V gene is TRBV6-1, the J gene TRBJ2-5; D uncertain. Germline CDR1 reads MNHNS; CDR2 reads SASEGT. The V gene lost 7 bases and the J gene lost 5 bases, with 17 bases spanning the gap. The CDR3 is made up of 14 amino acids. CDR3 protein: CASTGVANRETQYF. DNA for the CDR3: TGTGCCAGCACAGGAGTGGCCAACCGGGAGACCCAGTACTTC.

Here the CDR3 DNA reads TGTGCCAGCAGTTACTCGATCAGGGCCCAAGAGACCCAGTACTTC. It yields the protein CASSYSIRAQETQYF. The chain uses TRBV6-5 and TRBJ2-5; tentative D call: TRBD1 (5 bases). The CDR3 totals 15 residues. V lost 0 bases and J 1 base, leaving 9 bases between the germline ends. Germline-derived CDR1 and CDR2 are MNHEY and SVGAGI.

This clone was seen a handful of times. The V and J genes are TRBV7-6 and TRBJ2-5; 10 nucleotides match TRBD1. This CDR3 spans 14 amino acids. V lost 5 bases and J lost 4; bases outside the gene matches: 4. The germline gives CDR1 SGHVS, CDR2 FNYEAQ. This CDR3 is CASSVDRGRETQYF. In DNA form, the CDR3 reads TGTGCCAGCAGCGTCGACAGGGGGCGAGAGACCCAGTACTTC.

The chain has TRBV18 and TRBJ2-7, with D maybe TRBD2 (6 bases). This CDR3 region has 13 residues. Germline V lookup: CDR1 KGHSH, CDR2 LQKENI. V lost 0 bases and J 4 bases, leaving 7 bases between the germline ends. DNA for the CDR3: TGTGCCAGCTCACCACCGCGGGGATACGAGCAGTACTTC. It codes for CASSPPRGYEQYF.

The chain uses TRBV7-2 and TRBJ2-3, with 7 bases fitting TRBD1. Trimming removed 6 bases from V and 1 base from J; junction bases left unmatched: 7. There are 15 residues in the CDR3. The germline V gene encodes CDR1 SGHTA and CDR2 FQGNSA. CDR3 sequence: CASRRTGAGTDTQYF. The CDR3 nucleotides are TGTGCCAGCAGGCGAACAGGGGCGGGCACAGATACGCAGTATTTT.

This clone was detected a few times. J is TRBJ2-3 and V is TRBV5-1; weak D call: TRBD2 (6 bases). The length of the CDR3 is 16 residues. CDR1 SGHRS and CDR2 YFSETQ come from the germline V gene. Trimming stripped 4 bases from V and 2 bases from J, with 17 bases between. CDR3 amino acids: CASSPGDFPSTDTQYF. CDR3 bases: TGCGCCAGCAGCCCTGGGGACTTCCCTTCCACAGATACGCAGTATTTT.

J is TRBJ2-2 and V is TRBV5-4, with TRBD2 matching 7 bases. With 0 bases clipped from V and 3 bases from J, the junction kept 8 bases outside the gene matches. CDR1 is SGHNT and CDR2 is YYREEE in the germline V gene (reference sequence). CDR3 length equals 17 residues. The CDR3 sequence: CASSLAAMAGDTGELFF. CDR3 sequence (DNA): TGTGCCAGCAGCTTGGCCGCGATGGCGGGAGACACCGGGGAGCTGTTTTTT.

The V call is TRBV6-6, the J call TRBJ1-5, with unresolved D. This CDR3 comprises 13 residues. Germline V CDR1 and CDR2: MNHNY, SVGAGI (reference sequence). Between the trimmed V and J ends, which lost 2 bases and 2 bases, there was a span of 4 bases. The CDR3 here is CASSYRGNQPQHF. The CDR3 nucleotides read TGTGCCAGCAGTTACAGGGGCAATCAGCCCCAGCATTTT.

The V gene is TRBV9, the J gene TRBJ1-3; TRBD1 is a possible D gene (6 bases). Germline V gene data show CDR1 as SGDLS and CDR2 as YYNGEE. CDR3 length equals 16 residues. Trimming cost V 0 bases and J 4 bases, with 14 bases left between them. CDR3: CASSVGGATGGNTIYF. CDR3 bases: TGTGCCAGCAGCGTAGGGGGGGCAACGGGAGGAAACACCATATATTTT.

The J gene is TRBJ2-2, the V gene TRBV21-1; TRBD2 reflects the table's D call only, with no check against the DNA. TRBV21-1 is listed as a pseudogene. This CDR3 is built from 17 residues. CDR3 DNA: TGTGCCAGCAGCAAAGTAAGCGGGAACGGTAACACCGGGGAGCTGTTTTTT. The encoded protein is CASSKVSGNGNTGELFF.

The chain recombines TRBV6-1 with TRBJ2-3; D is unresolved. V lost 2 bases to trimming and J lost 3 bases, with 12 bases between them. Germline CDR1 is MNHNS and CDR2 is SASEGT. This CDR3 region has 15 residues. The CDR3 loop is CASSERPPPTDTQYF. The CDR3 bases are TGTGCCAGCAGTGAACGGCCCCCCCCGACAGATACGCAGTATTTT.

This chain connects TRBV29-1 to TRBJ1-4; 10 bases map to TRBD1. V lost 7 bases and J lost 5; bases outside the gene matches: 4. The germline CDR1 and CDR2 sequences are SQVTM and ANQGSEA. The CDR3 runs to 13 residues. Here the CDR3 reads CSAPDRGNEKLFF. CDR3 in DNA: TGCAGCGCCCCGGACAGGGGGAATGAAAAACTGTTTTTT.

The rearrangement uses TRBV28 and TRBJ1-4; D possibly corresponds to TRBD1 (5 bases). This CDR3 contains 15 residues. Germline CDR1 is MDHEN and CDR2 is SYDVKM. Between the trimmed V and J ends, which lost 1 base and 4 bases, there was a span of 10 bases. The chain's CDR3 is CASSLSGPNNEKLFF. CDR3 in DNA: TGTGCCAGCAGTTTATCAGGGCCCAATAATGAAAAACTGTTTTTT.